This passage covers 18 T cell receptor beta chains from one sample sequenced in a study of T cell repertoires in cytomegalovirus infection. One entry per CDR3 protein, called by TCRdb with MiXCR from the reads. The sample consists of about 180,000 distinct CDR3 sequences, about a fifth of them appearing once. Their target antigens are unknown. The source material was CD8+ T cells from cultured PBMCs, sampled from culture after CMV antigen stimulation. These receptors were taken from a human donor in good health (CMV status not recorded). Some clones in this sample may be carry-over from other donors' samples.

This clonotype was seen only a few times. V and J are TRBV7-2 and TRBJ1-1; no firm D call. V was clipped by 1 base and J by 5 bases, with 14 bases between them. The germline V gene has CDR1 SGHTA and CDR2 FQGNSA. The CDR3 is 15 amino acids. CDR3 sequence reads: CASSLGSGLSTEAFF. The DNA of the CDR3 is TGTGCCAGCAGCTTAGGAAGTGGGTTGAGTACTGAAGCTTTCTTT.

The chain has TRBV11-3 and TRBJ2-2; D perhaps matches TRBD2 (6 bases). Per the germline V gene, CDR1 is SGHNT and CDR2 is YENEEA. V lost 8 bases and J 4 bases, leaving 8 bases between the germline ends. The CDR3 covers 12 residues. CDR3 in amino acids: CASGDFTGELFF. In DNA form, the CDR3 reads TGTGCCAGCGGGGACTTCACCGGGGAGCTGTTTTTT.

The chain carries TRBV7-2 and TRBJ1-5; D gene ambiguous. CDR3 length: 15 amino acids. Germline V lookup: CDR1 SGHTA, CDR2 FQGNSA. The V end was cut by 3 bases, the J end by 3 bases, with 12 bases between. This CDR3 is CASSFPDGLNQPQHF. The CDR3 nucleotides are TGTGCCAGCAGCTTCCCGGACGGACTCAATCAGCCCCAGCATTTT.

As DNA, the CDR3 is TGTGCCAGCAGCGTTAGCGGGGGGATCACAGATACGCAGTATTTT. Its translation is CASSVSGGITDTQYF. The gene calls are TRBV7-2 and TRBJ2-3; 10 bases line up with TRBD2. CDR1 is SGHTA and CDR2 is FQGNSA in the germline V gene. The length of the CDR3 is 15 residues. J lost 2 bases, V lost 5 bases, and 4 bases had no gene match.

This chain links TRBV12-3 or TRBV12-4 with TRBJ1-5; possibly TRBD1 for D (5 bases). V lost 3 bases to trimming and J lost 7 bases, with 13 bases between them. CDR3 size: 14 residues. CDR3 bases: TGTGCCAGCAGTTTGGCAGTCTGGGGGCAGCCCCAGCATTTT. As protein: CASSLAVWGQPQHF.

This clonotype was detected only a few times. The chain links TRBV19 to TRBJ2-1; D unresolved. Trimming removed 2 bases from V and 1 base from J, with 6 bases in between. This CDR3 has 14 residues. Germline V CDR1 and CDR2: LNHDA, SQIVND (reference sequence). This CDR3 reads CASSILLSYNEQFF. For the CDR3, the DNA is TGTGCCAGTAGTATACTACTTTCCTACAATGAGCAGTTCTTC.

V and J are TRBV7-4 and TRBJ1-1; possible D gene TRBD1, 6 bases. Germline V gene lookup returns CDR1 SGHVT and CDR2 SQSDAQ. CDR3 length equals 12 residues. With 6 bases removed from V and 4 bases from J, the gap between germline ends came to 9 bases. The CDR3 here is CASRRGGTEAFF. The DNA for the CDR3 is TGTGCCAGCAGACGAGGGGGCACTGAAGCTTTCTTT.

This clonotype has just a few counts. The chain has TRBV7-8 and TRBJ1-3, with unresolved D. The CDR3 contains 15 residues. Trimming pared 6 bases from V and 4 bases from J, leaving 16 bases between. Germline V gene lookup returns CDR1 SGHVS and CDR2 FQNEAQ. CDR3 region: CASSPSRQSGNTIYF. Written as DNA, the CDR3 is TGTGCCAGCAGTCCAAGCCGACAAAGCGGAAACACCATATATTTT.

The V gene is TRBV6-5, the J gene TRBJ1-1; 8 bases are shared with TRBD1. The J segment lost 1 base and the V segment lost 6 bases, leaving 4 bases of the junction unmatched. This CDR3 comprises 14 residues. Germline V CDR1 and CDR2: MNHEY, SVGAGI. This chain's CDR3 is CASSRQGKNTEAFF. The CDR3 bases are TGTGCCAGCAGCCGACAGGGGAAGAACACTGAAGCTTTCTTT.

This clonotype was seen a handful of times. The gene calls are TRBV12-3 or TRBV12-4 and TRBJ2-7, with a possible D match to TRBD1 (6 bases). The V end lost 5 bases, the J end lost 2 bases, and 7 bases lay between the germline ends. This CDR3 has 12 amino acids. CDR3: CASSHRAYEQYF. CDR3 coding DNA: TGTGCCAGCAGTCACAGGGCCTACGAGCAGTACTTC.

In this sample, this clonotype turned up a few times. The chain recombines TRBV7-2 with TRBJ2-7; 7 bases agree with TRBD1. CDR3 size: 17 residues. V shed 2 bases, J shed 0 bases, and the junction held 10 bases outside the gene matches. CDR1 is SGHTA, CDR2 FQGNSA, per germline. CDR3 in amino acids: CASSLTYRGLSSYEQYF. The CDR3 region has the DNA TGTGCCAGCAGCTTAACTTACAGGGGATTAAGCTCCTACGAGCAGTACTTC.

Only a few counts were recorded for this clonotype. The chain is built from TRBV13 and TRBJ1-6; tentative D call: TRBD1 (5 bases). Trimming left V 5 bases short and J 8 bases short, with 13 bases between. Germline CDR1 and CDR2: PRHDT and FYEKMQ (reference sequence). This CDR3 is 14 amino acids long. CDR3 nucleotide sequence: TGTGCCAGCAGCCAGGGCCAGGAGTATTCACCCCTCCACTTT. It codes for CASSQGQEYSPLHF. The variable domain in full, with the rest retrieved from reference TRBV13 and TRBJ1-6, is AAGVIQSPRHLIKEKRETATLKCYPIPRHDTVYWYQQGPGQDPQFLISFYEKMQSDKGSIPDRFSAQQFSDYHSELNMSSLELGDSALYFCASSQGQEYSPLHFGNGTRLTVT.

This rearrangement joins TRBV7-9 to TRBJ2-7; 7 nucleotides align to TRBD1. V gave up 6 bases and J gave up 3 bases; unmatched junction bases: 5. Germline loops: CDR1 SEHNR, CDR2 FQNEAQ (reference sequence). This CDR3 spans 13 amino acids. The CDR3 reads CASRRGQVYEQYF. As DNA, the CDR3 is TGTGCCAGCAGACGAGGACAGGTCTACGAGCAGTACTTC.

The V gene is TRBV12-3 or TRBV12-4, the J gene TRBJ1-1; D gene ambiguous. V was cut by 6 bases and J by 7 bases, with 12 bases left in between. The CDR3 length is 12 residues. The chain's CDR3 is CASSYNTLEAFF. The DNA for the CDR3 is TGTGCCAGCAGCTATAATACTCTTGAAGCTTTCTTT.

The chain combines TRBV9 with TRBJ2-1, with D possibly being TRBD2 (7 bases). V was trimmed by 5 bases and J by 10 bases, leaving 25 bases between them. This CDR3 has 16 amino acids. Germline V CDR1 and CDR2: SGDLS, YYNGEE. CDR3 sequence reads: CASSPAGAAGSQEQFF. For the CDR3, the DNA is TGTGCCAGCAGTCCGGCGGGGGCAGCGGGGTCTCAGGAGCAGTTCTTC.

This chain uses TRBV19 with TRBJ1-1, with D perhaps TRBD1 (5 bases). V shed 5 bases and J shed 1 base, with 17 bases lying between them. Germline-derived CDR1 and CDR2 are LNHDA and SQIVND (reference sequence). The CDR3 spans 16 residues. CDR3 nucleotides: TGTGCCAGTAGTGCCAAACCAGGGTCCTCGAACACTGAAGCTTTCTTT. Residues: CASSAKPGSSNTEAFF. Variable domain in full (rest from reference TRBV19 and TRBJ1-1): DGGITQSPKYLFRKEGQNVTLSCEQNLNHDAMYWYRQDPGQGLRLIYYSQIVNDFQKGDIAEGYSVSREKKESFPLTVTSAQKNPTAFYLCASSAKPGSSNTEAFFGQGTRLTVV.

The CDR3 sequence: CASSSSLGGIQPQHF. In DNA, the CDR3 is TGTGCCAGCAGCTCCTCCCTGGGGGGGATTCAGCCCCAGCATTTT. This sequence joins TRBV7-8 and TRBJ1-5, with D tentatively TRBD1 (5 bases). The germline V gene has CDR1 SGHVS and CDR2 FQNEAQ. V was pared by 4 bases and J by 6 bases, with 16 bases between. The CDR3 runs to 15 residues. Complete variable domain (other parts from reference TRBV7-8 and TRBJ1-5): GAGVSQSPRYKVAKRGQDVALRCDPISGHVSLFWYQQALGQGPEFLTYFQNEAQLDKSGLPSDRFFAERPEGSVSTLKIQRTQQEDSAVYLCASSSSLGGIQPQHFGDGTRLSIL.

This clonotype occurred a few times. The chain has TRBV7-8 and TRBJ2-1; 14 nucleotides line up with TRBD2. The CDR3 runs to 18 residues. The germline V gene encodes CDR1 SGHVS and CDR2 FQNEAQ. Germline trimming cut 5 bases from V and 6 bases from J; bases unmatched to any gene: 12. The CDR3 nucleotides are TGTGCCAGCAGCCCGACTAGCGGGGGGGCCGCGGAGGGCAATGAGCAGTTCTTC. Protein product: CASSPTSGGAAEGNEQFF.